These T cell receptor beta chains were read from a single sample in a study of cytomegalovirus exposure and HLA in healthy donors. TCRdb's copy holds only in-frame clones and misses some; the assay was immunoSEQ multiplex PCR. Seen here are hundreds of thousands of clones, 70% to 85% observed once, and the top ten hold around 2.9%. The sequencing sample was made of PBMCs. These receptors all stem from an older woman in good health and CMV-seropositive. The CDR3 runs from the conserved cysteine through the conserved F or W. Fields, in order: V gene, J gene, CDR3 length, clone size, D gene, CDR3 protein, CDR3 DNA. A D gene is named only where the DNA matches it firmly. The size field is filled for only some rows; it gives once, few, many or a size class.

v_call: TRBV5-6
j_call: TRBJ2-3
cdr3_length: 14
clone_size: NA
d_call: NA
cdr3_aa: CASSFLIGSDTQYF
cdr3_nt: TGTGCCAGCAGCTTTTTAATCGGGTCAGATACGCAGTATTTT

v_call: TRBV27
j_call: TRBJ1-1
cdr3_length: 14
clone_size: once
d_call: NA
cdr3_aa: CASSLYRRNTEAFF
cdr3_nt: TGTGCCAGCAGTTTATATCGGAGGAACACTGAAGCTTTCTTT

v_call: TRBV11-2
j_call: TRBJ2-7
cdr3_length: 12
clone_size: NA
d_call: NA
cdr3_aa: CASSSQGYEQYF
cdr3_nt: TGTGCCAGCAGCTCCCAGGGGTACGAGCAGTACTTC

v_call: TRBV27
j_call: TRBJ2-3
cdr3_length: 18
clone_size: NA
d_call: TRBD2
cdr3_aa: CASTPSGTSVPSTDTQYF
cdr3_nt: TGTGCCAGCACCCCTTCCGGGACTAGCGTGCCTAGCACAGATACGCAGTATTTT

v_call: TRBV5-1
j_call: TRBJ2-3
cdr3_length: 14
clone_size: NA
d_call: TRBD2
cdr3_aa: CASSPGGPADTQYF
cdr3_nt: TGCGCCAGCAGCCCGGGGGGGCCGGCAGATACGCAGTATTTT

v_call: TRBV4-1
j_call: TRBJ2-7
cdr3_length: 15
clone_size: NA
d_call: TRBD2
cdr3_aa: CASSQPSGRRYEQYF
cdr3_nt: TGCGCCAGCAGCCAGCCTAGCGGGAGGAGGTACGAGCAGTACTTC

v_call: TRBV5-4
j_call: TRBJ2-7
cdr3_length: 16
clone_size: NA
d_call: TRBD1
cdr3_aa: CASSLAAGQGGYEQYF
cdr3_nt: TGTGCCAGCAGCTTGGCCGCTGGACAGGGAGGCTACGAGCAGTACTTC

v_call: TRBV12-5
j_call: TRBJ1-1
cdr3_length: 14
clone_size: NA
d_call: NA
cdr3_aa: CASGLKQANTEAFF
cdr3_nt: TGTGCTAGTGGTTTGAAACAGGCGAACACTGAAGCTTTCTTT

v_call: TRBV10-3
j_call: TRBJ2-7
cdr3_length: 12
clone_size: NA
d_call: NA
cdr3_aa: CAISDREYEQYF
cdr3_nt: TGTGCCATCAGTGACCGGGAGTACGAGCAGTACTTC

v_call: TRBV19
j_call: TRBJ1-5
cdr3_length: 14
clone_size: once
d_call: NA
cdr3_aa: CASSKPRVDQPQHF
cdr3_nt: TGTGCCAGTAGTAAACCGCGGGTGGATCAGCCCCAGCATTTT

v_call: TRBV7-9
j_call: TRBJ2-3
cdr3_length: 18
clone_size: few
d_call: TRBD1
cdr3_aa: CASSQTLQGAHLTDTQYF
cdr3_nt: TGTGCCAGCAGCCAGACCCTCCAGGGGGCCCACCTCACAGATACGCAGTATTTT

v_call: TRBV5-1
j_call: TRBJ2-2
cdr3_length: 17
clone_size: NA
d_call: TRBD2
cdr3_aa: CASSGTSGGAVTGELFF
cdr3_nt: TGCGCCAGCAGCGGGACTAGCGGGGGGGCCGTCACCGGGGAGCTGTTTTTT

v_call: TRBV13
j_call: TRBJ2-7
cdr3_length: 16
clone_size: NA
d_call: TRBD1
cdr3_aa: CASSDRRDRGLYEQYF
cdr3_nt: TGTGCCAGCAGCGACCGTCGGGACAGGGGACTCTACGAGCAGTACTTC

v_call: TRBV19
j_call: TRBJ2-3
cdr3_length: 12
clone_size: NA
d_call: NA
cdr3_aa: CASSISAGPRYF
cdr3_nt: TGTGCCAGTAGTATTAGTGCGGGCCCGAGGTATTTT

v_call: TRBV19
j_call: TRBJ1-2
cdr3_length: 13
clone_size: NA
d_call: TRBD1
cdr3_aa: CASSRGQGIGYTF
cdr3_nt: TGTGCCAGTAGTAGGGGACAGGGAATTGGCTACACCTTC

v_call: TRBV15
j_call: TRBJ1-6
cdr3_length: 14
clone_size: NA
d_call: NA
cdr3_aa: CATSREGTRSPLHF
cdr3_nt: TGTGCCACCAGCAGAGAGGGCACCCGATCACCCCTCCACTTT

v_call: TRBV4-2
j_call: TRBJ2-1
cdr3_length: 16
clone_size: NA
d_call: TRBD2
cdr3_aa: CASSPKGLAGDVEQFF
cdr3_nt: TGTGCCAGCAGCCCGAAGGGACTAGCGGGAGATGTTGAGCAGTTCTTC

v_call: TRBV6-5
j_call: TRBJ2-1
cdr3_length: 15
clone_size: NA
d_call: NA
cdr3_aa: CASSLTSIGYNEQFF
cdr3_nt: TGTGCCAGCAGCCTAACTAGCATTGGGTACAATGAGCAGTTCTTC

v_call: TRBV7-2
j_call: TRBJ2-1
cdr3_length: 14
clone_size: NA
d_call: NA
cdr3_aa: CASSPGMGINEQFF
cdr3_nt: TGTGCCAGCAGTCCAGGGATGGGGATTAATGAGCAGTTCTTC

v_call: TRBV5-1
j_call: TRBJ2-3
cdr3_length: 15
clone_size: NA
d_call: NA
cdr3_aa: CASSLAQGDTDTQYF
cdr3_nt: TGCGCCAGCAGCTTGGCACAGGGAGACACAGATACGCAGTATTTT

v_call: TRBV29-1
j_call: TRBJ1-1
cdr3_length: 13
clone_size: NA
d_call: TRBD1
cdr3_aa: CSVGRTGNTEAFF
cdr3_nt: TGCAGCGTGGGGCGGACAGGGAACACTGAAGCTTTCTTT

v_call: TRBV5-1
j_call: TRBJ2-1
cdr3_length: 16
clone_size: NA
d_call: TRBD2
cdr3_aa: CASSLQAGAAYNEQFF
cdr3_nt: TGCGCCAGCAGCTTGCAAGCGGGGGCGGCCTACAATGAGCAGTTCTTC

v_call: TRBV11-2
j_call: TRBJ1-2
cdr3_length: 19
clone_size: NA
d_call: NA
cdr3_aa: CASSISPRVSFLSRRGYTF
cdr3_nt: TGTGCCAGCAGCATTTCTCCGCGAGTATCATTCCTTAGCAGACGGGGCTACACCTTC

v_call: TRBV5-1
j_call: TRBJ1-5
cdr3_length: 14
clone_size: NA
d_call: NA
cdr3_aa: CASSFGQTNQPQHF
cdr3_nt: TGCGCCAGCAGCTTTGGACAGACAAATCAGCCCCAGCATTTT

v_call: TRBV15
j_call: TRBJ1-2
cdr3_length: 14
clone_size: NA
d_call: TRBD1
cdr3_aa: CATSSSGTVYGYTF
cdr3_nt: TGTGCCACCAGCAGTTCCGGGACAGTCTATGGCTACACCTTC

v_call: TRBV9
j_call: TRBJ1-1
cdr3_length: 14
clone_size: NA
d_call: NA
cdr3_aa: CASSSGNSYTEAFF
cdr3_nt: TGTGCCAGCAGCTCCGGGAACAGTTACACTGAAGCTTTCTTT

v_call: TRBV5-1
j_call: TRBJ2-1
cdr3_length: 16
clone_size: NA
d_call: TRBD2
cdr3_aa: CASSLGLAGGRNEQFF
cdr3_nt: TGCGCCAGCAGCTTAGGACTAGCGGGAGGAAGGAATGAGCAGTTCTTC

v_call: TRBV28
j_call: TRBJ2-7
cdr3_length: 13
clone_size: NA
d_call: NA
cdr3_aa: CASSSHPRDEQYF
cdr3_nt: TGTGCCAGCAGTTCCCACCCCAGGGACGAGCAGTACTTC

v_call: TRBV5-1
j_call: TRBJ2-1
cdr3_length: 14
clone_size: NA
d_call: TRBD2
cdr3_aa: CASSFRTSGNEQFF
cdr3_nt: TGCGCCAGCAGCTTCAGGACTAGCGGTAATGAGCAGTTCTTC

v_call: TRBV19
j_call: TRBJ1-2
cdr3_length: 15
clone_size: NA
d_call: TRBD1
cdr3_aa: CASTPGHRGGYGYTF
cdr3_nt: TGTGCCAGTACTCCAGGGCACAGGGGGGGCTATGGCTACACCTTC

v_call: TRBV10-2
j_call: TRBJ1-2
cdr3_length: 13
clone_size: NA
d_call: NA
cdr3_aa: CASRTGGRGGYTF
cdr3_nt: TGCGCCAGCAGAACGGGAGGGCGAGGCGGCTACACCTTC

v_call: TRBV7-9
j_call: TRBJ2-7
cdr3_length: 11
clone_size: NA
d_call: NA
cdr3_aa: CSSSPGGGKYF
cdr3_nt: TGTTCCAGCAGCCCAGGGGGAGGAAAGTACTTC

v_call: TRBV5-4
j_call: TRBJ1-1
cdr3_length: 15
clone_size: NA
d_call: TRBD1
cdr3_aa: CASSPKGQGDTEAFF
cdr3_nt: TGTGCCAGCAGTCCTAAAGGACAGGGGGACACTGAAGCTTTCTTT

v_call: TRBV10-3
j_call: TRBJ2-1
cdr3_length: 13
clone_size: once
d_call: TRBD2
cdr3_aa: CAIRLAGGGEQFF
cdr3_nt: TGTGCCATCCGACTAGCGGGGGGAGGTGAGCAGTTCTTC

v_call: TRBV5-4
j_call: TRBJ2-3
cdr3_length: 16
clone_size: NA
d_call: TRBD2
cdr3_aa: CASSPWTSGNTDTQYF
cdr3_nt: TGTGCCAGCAGCCCCTGGACTAGCGGTAACACAGATACGCAGTATTTT

v_call: TRBV10-3
j_call: TRBJ2-2
cdr3_length: 15
clone_size: NA
d_call: NA
cdr3_aa: CAITPDSPGTGELFF
cdr3_nt: TGTGCCATCACCCCGGACTCACCGGGCACCGGGGAGCTGTTTTTT

v_call: TRBV5-1
j_call: TRBJ2-7
cdr3_length: 14
clone_size: NA
d_call: TRBD1
cdr3_aa: CASSPGTGSYEQYF
cdr3_nt: TGCGCCAGCAGCCCCGGGACAGGGAGCTACGAGCAGTACTTC